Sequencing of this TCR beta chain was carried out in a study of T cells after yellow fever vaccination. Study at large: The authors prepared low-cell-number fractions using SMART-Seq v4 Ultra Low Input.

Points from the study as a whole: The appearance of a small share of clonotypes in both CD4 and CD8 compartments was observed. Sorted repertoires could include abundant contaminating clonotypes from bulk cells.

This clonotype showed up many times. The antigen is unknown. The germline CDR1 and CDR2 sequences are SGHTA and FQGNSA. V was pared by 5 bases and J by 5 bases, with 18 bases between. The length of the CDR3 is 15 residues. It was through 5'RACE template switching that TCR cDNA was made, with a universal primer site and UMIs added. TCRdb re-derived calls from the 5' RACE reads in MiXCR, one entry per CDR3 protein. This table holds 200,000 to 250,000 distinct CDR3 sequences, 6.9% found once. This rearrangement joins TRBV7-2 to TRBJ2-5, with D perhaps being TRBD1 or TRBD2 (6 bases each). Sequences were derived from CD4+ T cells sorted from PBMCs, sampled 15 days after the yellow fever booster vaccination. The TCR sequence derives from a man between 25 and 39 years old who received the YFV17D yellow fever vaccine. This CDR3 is CASSPSIGGYETQYF. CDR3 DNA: TGTGCCAGCAGCCCATCCATAGGGGGGTATGAGACCCAGTACTTC.